This TCR beta chain was identified in a study of T cell responses to AZD1222 COVID-19 vaccine. Overall study results and limits: Two AZD1222 doses significantly raised spike-specific TCR breadth and depth over controls. The number of AZD1222 recipients seropositive at baseline was only five or six.

To note about this clone: What it binds is unknown.

Germline V gene data show CDR1 as SGHDN and CDR2 as FVKESK. This CDR3 is built from 15 residues. V was clipped by 4 bases and J by 0 bases, with 13 bases between them. Combined were second doses at about 4 or about 12 weeks. TCRdb's table, derived via immunoSEQ multiplex PCR, lists solely in-frame clones and lacks some. The sample shows roughly 180,000 clones, roughly 94% of them seen only once. Material: peripheral blood, obtained 28 days after the second AZD1222 dose. The rearrangement links TRBV14 to TRBJ2-7; the D gene is possibly TRBD1 (6 bases). This sequence was found in an adult who received the AZD1222 COVID-19 vaccine. In DNA, the CDR3 is TGTGCCAGCAGCCTCGGTGGGGGCCCCTCCTACGAGCAGTACTTC. Its protein product is CASSLGGGPSYEQYF.